This T cell receptor beta chain was identified in a study of T cells in Graves' hyperthyroidism and ophthalmopathy. For the study at large: Blood from the periphery was taken at initial diagnosis, before any treatment.

This clonotype was counted many times. Its cognate antigen is unknown. Uncontrolled infection, other autoimmune disease, pregnancy or lactation disqualified patients from enrolment. The trim removed 10 bases at V and 6 bases at J, leaving 7 bases unmatched. Germline CDR1 and CDR2: SGHNT and YYREEE (reference sequence). The CDR3 is 13 residues long. Broader study findings: Ophthalmopathy prediction by the model preceded onset by a median about 6.3 months. Ophthalmopathy and stable hyperthyroidism were told apart by a 13 V-J model.

Template material for amplifying TCR beta CDR3 regions consisted of RNA transcripts. Carried out on the TCR CDR3, a first-round RT-PCR used the HTBI primer set. Using its own MiXCR run on the multiplex PCR reads, TCRdb lists one record per CDR3 protein. The data show roughly 420,000 distinct CDR3 sequences, roughly an eighth seen once. The sequence derives from a woman aged 18-29 years with Graves' hyperthyroidism. Sequenced: blood. This chain links TRBV5-4 with TRBJ2-2, with 9 positions matching TRBD2. CDR3 bases: TGTGCCGGCGGGGGGGAGAATTCCGGGGAGCTGTTTTTT. Its translation: CAGGGENSGELFF.